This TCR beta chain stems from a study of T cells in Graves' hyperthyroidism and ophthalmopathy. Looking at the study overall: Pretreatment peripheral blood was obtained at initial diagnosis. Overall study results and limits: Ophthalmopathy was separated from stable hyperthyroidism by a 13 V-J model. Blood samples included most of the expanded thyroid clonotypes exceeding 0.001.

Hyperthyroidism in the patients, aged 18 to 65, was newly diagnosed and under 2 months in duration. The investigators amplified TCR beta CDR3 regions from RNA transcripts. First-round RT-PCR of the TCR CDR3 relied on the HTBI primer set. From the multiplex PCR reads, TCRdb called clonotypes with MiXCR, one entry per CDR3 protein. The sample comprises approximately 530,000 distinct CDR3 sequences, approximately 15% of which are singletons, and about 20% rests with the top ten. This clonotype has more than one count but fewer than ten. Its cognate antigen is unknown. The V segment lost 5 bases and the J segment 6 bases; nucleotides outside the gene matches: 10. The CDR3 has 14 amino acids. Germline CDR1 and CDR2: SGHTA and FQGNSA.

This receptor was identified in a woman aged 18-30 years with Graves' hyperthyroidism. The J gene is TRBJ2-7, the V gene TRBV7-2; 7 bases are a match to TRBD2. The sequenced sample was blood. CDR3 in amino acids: CASSTGAGLGEQYF. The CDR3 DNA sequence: TGTGCCAGCAGCACAGGAGCGGGATTGGGCGAGCAGTACTTC.